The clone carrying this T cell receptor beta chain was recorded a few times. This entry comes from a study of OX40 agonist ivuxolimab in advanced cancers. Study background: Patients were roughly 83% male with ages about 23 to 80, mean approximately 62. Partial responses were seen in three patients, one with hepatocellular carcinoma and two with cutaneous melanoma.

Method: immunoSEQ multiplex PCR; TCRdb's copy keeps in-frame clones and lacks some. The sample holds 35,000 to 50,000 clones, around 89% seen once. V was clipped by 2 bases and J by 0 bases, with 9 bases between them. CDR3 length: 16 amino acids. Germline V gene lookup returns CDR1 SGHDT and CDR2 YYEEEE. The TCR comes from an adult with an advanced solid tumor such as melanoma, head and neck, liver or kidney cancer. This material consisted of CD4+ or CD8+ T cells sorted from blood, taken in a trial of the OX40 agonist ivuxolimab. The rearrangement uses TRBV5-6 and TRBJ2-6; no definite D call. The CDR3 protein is CASSFPDSSGANVLTF. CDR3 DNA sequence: TGTGCCAGCAGCTTTCCAGATTCCTCTGGGGCCAACGTCCTGACTTTC.